This T cell receptor beta chain comes out of a study of beta chain features in type 1 diabetes. On the study more broadly: Over all samples combined, 107,917,701 sorted cells were examined. Notes on the study in general: Type 1 diabetes patients had TCRB CDR3s that were shorter (moderately but significantly so) in all four CD4+ subsets.

This clone showed up just a few times. Its target is unknown. The CDR3 contains 15 residues. Germline V gene data show CDR1 as SGHTA and CDR2 as FQGTGA. V shed 0 bases and J shed 5 bases, with 11 bases lying between them. The entirety of the isolated RNA underwent reverse transcription, so expressed TCRB transcripts were sequenced. An average of about 3.5 million reads was obtained for naive, central memory and regulatory T cell samples. Measured with immunoSEQ multiplex PCR; TCRdb has only the in-frame clones, and not every one. The sample lists a few hundred thousand clones, approximately 12% seen once, with about 0.01% in the top ten.

The chain has TRBV7-3 and TRBJ2-1, with a tentative D call TRBD2 (6 bases). Sequenced sample: naive CD4+ T cells from blood. The sequence derives from a woman aged 18 to 35 with type 1 diabetes. The CDR3 DNA follows: TGTGCCAGCAGCTTAACCCGGGAGCTCAACAATGAGCAGTTCTTC. It encodes CASSLTRELNNEQFF.